This T cell receptor beta chain appears in the sequencing data of a study of radiation and T cells in renal cell carcinoma. In germline, CDR1 is SGDLS, CDR2 YYNGEE. Trimming pared 3 bases from V and 3 bases from J, leaving 18 bases between. CDR3 length: 16 residues. Time point described: blood 2 weeks post-SBRT. Treatment described: 15 Gy SBRT to primary tumor, nephrectomy 4 weeks later. Clear cell pathology was present in this patient's renal cell carcinoma. Sequencing used immunoSEQ multiplex PCR; TCRdb keeps in-frame clones, though not all of them. The sample has 100,000 to 150,000 clones; about four fifths are singletons.

The source material was blood, sampled from a patient whose treatment included radiotherapy and nephrectomy. The sequence was collected from a man between 50 and 59 years old with renal cell carcinoma. The V gene is TRBV9, the J gene TRBJ1-1; a weak D match, TRBD1 (6 bases). In nucleotides, the CDR3 is TGTGCCAGCAGCGCACAGGGTCGGGGGTCATACACTGAAGCTTTCTTT. Its translation: CASSAQGRGSYTEAFF. Full variable domain (missing parts from reference TRBV9 and TRBJ1-1): DSGVTQTPKHLITATGQRVTLRCSPRSGDLSVYWYQQSLDQGLQFLIQYYNGEERAKGNILERFSAQQFPDLHSELNLSSLELGDSALYFCASSAQGRGSYTEAFFGQGTRLTVV.